This TCR beta chain was retrieved from a study of technical replicates of blood from a few donors. The CDR3 runs 14 residues. Trimming removed 3 bases from V and 2 bases from J, with 11 bases in between. Germline CDR1 is SGHVS and CDR2 is FQNEAQ. TCRdb's table, derived via immunoSEQ multiplex PCR, lists solely in-frame clones and lacks some. The profile shows 100,000 or so clones, 96% of them singletons. The rearrangement joins TRBV7-8 to TRBJ2-7, with D perhaps TRBD2 (5 bases). What was sequenced was T cells isolated from PBMCs. The clonotype comes from a human donor in good health. CDR3 DNA sequence: TGTGCCAGCAGCTTGAGCCGGGATGCCTACGAGCAGTACTTC. Encoded protein: CASSLSRDAYEQYF.